This T cell receptor beta chain emerged from a study of cytomegalovirus exposure and HLA in healthy donors. Findings and limits, study-wide: Certain sequence variants were highly shared and formed a cluster, and this cluster was likely a sequencing artifact.

This PCR relied on a set of 60 Vbeta primers and 13 Jbeta primers. Per the original data handling: In a later analysis, of 80 million to 90 million unique beta chains, roughly 11 million appeared in at least two donors. Assay: immunoSEQ multiplex PCR; the TCRdb copy retains only in-frame clones and omits some. V and J calls and clone size are given by that table; D and trimming were obtained from the DNA. The sample lists about 100,000 clones; about four fifths were seen once. CDR3 length equals 12 residues. V trimming: 10 bases; J trimming: 4 bases; junction bases outside the gene matches: 3. Per germline, CDR1 ENHRY and CDR2 SYGVKD. Details on this clone: Its target is unknown.

The clonotype originates from a woman aged 40-49 years in good health and CMV-seronegative. This rearrangement joins TRBV10-3 to TRBJ2-7; 11 nucleotides align to TRBD1. Source material: PBMCs. This CDR3 is CATGQGGYEQYF. CDR3 nucleotides: TGTGCCACGGGACAGGGGGGTTACGAGCAGTACTTC.